This entry is about one T cell receptor beta chain. This sample was included in a study of blood T cell repertoires in COVID-19. Germline trimming cut 4 bases from V and 2 bases from J; bases unmatched to any gene: 5. From germline, CDR1 is MNHEY and CDR2 SVGAGI. The CDR3 consists of 15 residues. Sequencing was performed with immunoSEQ multiplex PCR; in TCRdb, only in-frame clones are kept and a portion is missing. The sample carries 250,000 to 300,000 clones, 88% recorded once. This chain uses TRBV6-5 with TRBJ1-5, with 7 bases aligning to TRBD1. The specimen was peripheral blood. This clonotype was sampled from a woman in her thirties with COVID-19, enrolled during active disease. The CDR3 bases are TGTGCCAGCAGTTTAACAGGGGTTGGCAATCAGCCCCAGCATTTT. The encoded protein is CASSLTGVGNQPQHF.